Below are 5 T cell receptor beta chains sequenced from a single sample in a study of shared clonotypes between healthy human individuals. The naive CD8 population came from CD45RO-negative cells selected for CCR7, without terminally differentiated effector memory CD45RA+ cells. The protocol was immunoSEQ multiplex PCR, while the TCRdb copy is restricted to in-frame clones and leaves out a portion. The profile covers about 2 million clones, with over 85% appearing a single time and 1% to 1.3% taken by the ten largest. Sequencing input: naive CD8+ T cells sorted from blood. These receptors were obtained from a man aged 18 to 30 in good health.

CDR3 in DNA: TGTGCCAGCAGTTTACCGGGACTAGCGAATGAGCAGTTCTTC. It yields the protein CASSLPGLANEQFF. This chain connects TRBV7-3 to TRBJ2-1; 10 positions match TRBD2. CDR1 and CDR2 (germline): SGHTA, FQGTGA. Trimming at V came to 6 bases and at J to 7 bases, leaving 6 bases not matched to a gene. CDR3 size: 14 residues.

As to this clone: This sample also contains other DNA sequences that code for the same CDR3. The chain couples TRBV27 to TRBJ1-5, with a weak D call TRBD1 (6 bases). The germline V gene has CDR1 MNHEY and CDR2 SMNVEV (reference sequence). V lost 0 bases and J lost 3, with 9 bases in between. CDR3 length: 15 amino acids. The CDR3 is CASSLSAGANQPQHF. The CDR3 DNA sequence: TGTGCCAGCAGTTTATCCGCGGGGGCCAATCAGCCCCAGCATTTT.

The chain couples TRBV27 to TRBJ2-5; D call uncertain. This CDR3 is 14 amino acids long. V was shortened by 5 bases and J by 7 bases, with 17 bases between the two germline ends. Germline loops: CDR1 MNHEY, CDR2 SMNVEV (reference sequence). The CDR3 sequence is CASSPRTYPGTQYF. As DNA, the CDR3 is TGTGCCAGCAGTCCCCGGACCTACCCAGGGACCCAGTACTTC.

CDR3 bases: TGCGCCAGCAGCTTGTCCCTTACGGGAGCGGGTCATGAGCAGTTCTTC. It translates to CASSLSLTGAGHEQFF. V gene TRBV5-1 combines with J gene TRBJ2-1; D is possibly TRBD2 (6 bases). The germline V gene has CDR1 SGHRS and CDR2 YFSETQ. The CDR3 totals 16 residues. The V and J ends lost 1 base and 8 bases respectively, with 19 bases between them.

This sequence joins TRBV5-6 and TRBJ2-1; D unclear. The CDR3 is 12 amino acids. Germline V CDR1 and CDR2: SGHDT, YYEEEE. With 0 bases removed from V and 8 bases from J, the gap between germline ends came to 6 bases. CDR3 nucleotide sequence: TGTGCCAGCAGCTTGGGGATGGATGAGCAGTTCTTC. The encoded protein is CASSLGMDEQFF.